These 7 T cell receptor beta chains share one sample of origin, sequenced in a study of T cell changes during pregnancy in multiple sclerosis. Clones were read by immunoSEQ multiplex PCR, and TCRdb kept only the in-frame ones, dropping some. The sample has some 130,000 clones, around 95% seen once. The specimen comprised peripheral blood, sampled after pregnancy. The receptors were sampled from a female donor with multiple sclerosis, enrolled in a pregnancy study.

The V gene is TRBV6-6, the J gene TRBJ1-5; 7 bases map to TRBD1. The ends lost 2 bases at V and 3 bases at J; junction bases unmatched: 7. CDR1 MNHNY and CDR2 SVGAGI come from the germline V gene (reference sequence). The CDR3 is 16 amino acids. CDR3 DNA: TGTGCCAGCAGTTACCCTGGGACAGCACCCAATCAGCCCCAGCATTTT. Protein: CASSYPGTAPNQPQHF.

V usage is TRBV5-1 and J usage is TRBJ2-1; possibly TRBD2 for D (5 bases). V lost 4 bases and J 8 bases, leaving 10 bases between the germline ends. The CDR3 spans 12 residues. Germline CDR1 and CDR2: SGHRS and YFSETQ. As DNA, the CDR3 is TGCGCCAGCAGCGTCTCGAGGGATGAGCAGTTCTTC. Translation: CASSVSRDEQFF. Drawing the rest from reference TRBV5-1 and TRBJ2-1, the complete variable domain is KAGVTQTPRYLIKTRGQQVTLSCSPISGHRSVSWYQQTPGQGLQFLFEYFSETQRNKGNFPGRFSGRQFSNSRSEMNVSTLELGDSALYLCASSVSRDEQFFGPGTRLTVL.

The V call is TRBV19, the J call TRBJ1-2, with D possibly being TRBD1 (6 bases). Between the trimmed V and J ends, which lost 4 bases and 8 bases, there was a span of 14 bases. The CDR3 is 13 residues long. CDR1 is LNHDA and CDR2 is SQIVND in the germline V gene (reference sequence). The CDR3 sequence is CASSTQGLGGYTF. The CDR3, as DNA: TGTGCCAGTAGTACACAGGGTCTGGGGGGCTACACCTTC.

V is TRBV15 and J is TRBJ2-1, with D possibly being TRBD2 (6 bases). V was shortened by 0 bases and J by 8 bases, with 17 bases between the two germline ends. Germline loops: CDR1 LNHNV, CDR2 YYDKDF (reference sequence). CDR3 length equals 16 residues. This CDR3 is CATSRDPRRGRHEQFF. The CDR3, as DNA: TGTGCCACCAGCAGAGATCCGAGACGAGGGAGGCATGAGCAGTTCTTC.

The chain is built from TRBV5-6 and TRBJ2-3; 8 bases agree with TRBD2. Germline V gene lookup returns CDR1 SGHDT and CDR2 YYEEEE. Unmatched junction bases numbered 9, after V lost 5 bases and J lost 4 bases. The CDR3 length is 15 residues. The chain's CDR3 is CASRRDAGGADTQYF. The CDR3 DNA reads as TGTGCCAGCAGACGTGACGCGGGAGGAGCAGATACGCAGTATTTT. Full variable domain (outside the CDR3, taken from reference TRBV5-6 and TRBJ2-3): DAGVTQSPTHLIKTRGQQVTLRCSPKSGHDTVSWYQQALGQGPQFIFQYYEEEERQRGNFPDRFSGHQFPNYSSELNVNALLLGDSALYLCASRRDAGGADTQYFGPGTRLTVL.

V and J are TRBV6-5 and TRBJ1-3, with D perhaps matching TRBD1 (6 bases). Germline V gene data show CDR1 as MNHEY and CDR2 as SVGAGI. V lost 5 bases and J 0 bases, leaving 11 bases between the germline ends. The CDR3 sequence is 15 residues long. In nucleotides, the CDR3 is TGTGCCAGCAGTGGGAGAGGGGGCTCTGGAAACACCATATATTTT. It translates to CASSGRGGSGNTIYF.

The V call is TRBV6-5, the J call TRBJ2-7; perhaps TRBD2 as D (6 bases). The length of the CDR3 is 12 residues. Germline V gene lookup returns CDR1 MNHEY and CDR2 SVGAGI. V shed 2 bases and J shed 7 bases, with 9 bases lying between them. CDR3 DNA: TGTGCCAGCAGTTACGGGGGAGGTGAGCAGTACTTC. Translation gives CASSYGGGEQYF.